This entry concerns a single TCR beta chain. What it recognizes is unknown. The CDR3 is made up of 15 amino acids. The junction had 6 bases not matched to a gene; V was cut back by 4 bases and J by 4 bases. From germline, CDR1 is SGHTS and CDR2 YDEGEE. The donors gave bone marrow, and they were healthy. The PCR made use of 60 Vbeta and 13 Jbeta primers. This table comes from immunoSEQ multiplex PCR, and its TCRdb copy is limited to in-frame clones, with some not included. The sample lists 100,000 to 150,000 clones; more than 70% were seen once. This sample is part of a study of cytomegalovirus exposure and HLA in healthy donors. Study-wide background: Earlier, about 180 million T cells were analyzed, and about 120 million unique TCR beta sequences were found among them.

Findings of the study overall: CMV antigen specificity was confirmed in vitro for a few CMV-associated chains.

The sample comprised PBMCs. This receptor was identified in a man in his fifties in good health and CMV-seropositive. J is TRBJ1-2 and V is TRBV5-8, with TRBD1 matching 11 bases. The CDR3 here is CASSAGDRGIYGYTF. For the CDR3, the DNA is TGTGCCAGCAGCGCTGGGGACAGGGGGATCTATGGCTACACCTTC.